This T cell receptor (beta chain) was observed in a study of shared clonotypes between healthy human individuals. Whole-study results and caveats: A few donors had 4% to 6.5% of their naive CD4 clonotypes in common. Clonotypes which were not shared had lower generation probabilities than clonotypes that all four donors shared. Naive subsets usually exceeded memory subsets in estimated richness.

This clone showed up just a few times. Its specificity is not known. The run depth of the assay was deep. Using immunoSEQ multiplex PCR, the repertoire was profiled, and TCRdb retains in-frame clones only, with some absent. The sample holds millions of clones; approximately 90% are singletons and the top ten take 0.11% to 0.15%. Between the trimmed V and J ends, which lost 2 bases and 4 bases, there was a span of 5 bases. CDR1 and CDR2 (germline): MGHDK, SYGVNS. The CDR3 is 12 amino acids. The origin of this receptor is a man aged 18 to 29 in good health. The chain links TRBV25-1 to TRBJ1-2; D remains unclear. Sequenced input: naive CD4+ T cells sorted from blood. The subset was: CD45RA+ positively selected. In DNA form, the CDR3 reads TGTGCCAGCAGTGAAGACCGCTATGGCTACACCTTC. Protein: CASSEDRYGYTF.